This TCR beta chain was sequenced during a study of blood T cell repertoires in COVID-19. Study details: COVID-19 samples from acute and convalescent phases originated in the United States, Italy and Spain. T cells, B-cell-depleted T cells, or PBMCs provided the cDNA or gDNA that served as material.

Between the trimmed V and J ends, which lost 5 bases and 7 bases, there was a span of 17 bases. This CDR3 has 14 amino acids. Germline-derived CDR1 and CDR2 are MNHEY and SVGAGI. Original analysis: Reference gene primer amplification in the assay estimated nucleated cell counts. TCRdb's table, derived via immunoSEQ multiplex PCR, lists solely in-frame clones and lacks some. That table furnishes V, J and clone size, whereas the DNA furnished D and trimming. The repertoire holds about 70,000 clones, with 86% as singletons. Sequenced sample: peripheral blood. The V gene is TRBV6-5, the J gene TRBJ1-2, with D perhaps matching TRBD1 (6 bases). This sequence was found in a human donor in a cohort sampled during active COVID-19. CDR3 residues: CASSRDGTSRGYTF. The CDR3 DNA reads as TGTGCCAGCAGTCGAGACGGGACATCGCGTGGCTACACCTTC.